Listed below are T cell receptor beta chains from one sample, sequenced in a study of blood T cell repertoires in COVID-19. Data came from immunoSEQ multiplex PCR; TCRdb stores just in-frame clones and leaves some out. The table shows 200,000 to 250,000 clones, with roughly 75% occurring only once. The sequenced sample consisted of peripheral blood. The receptors here all came from a woman between 65 and 79 years old with acute or convalescent COVID-19. Each CDR3 is given with its conserved first and last residue. The D gene is left open where the match is weak. Size values are once, few and many counts, or a class for expanded clones, and some rows have none.

clone size	J gene	V gene	D gene	CDR3 DNA	CDR3 protein
NA	TRBJ2-7	TRBV5-5	NA	TGTGCCAGCAGCTTTTCACAGGAAAATACCTACGAGCAGTACTTC	CASSFSQENTYEQYF
few	TRBJ1-2	TRBV4-1	TRBD1	TGCGCCAGCAGCCAACTGGTCGGGGTGGGACAGGGGGCGGTAGGCTACACCTTC	CASSQLVGVGQGAVGYTF
NA	TRBJ2-2	TRBV5-1	TRBD1	TGCGCCAGCAGCCCCTGGGGGACAGTTGCCGGGGAGCTGTTTTTT	CASSPWGTVAGELFF
NA	TRBJ2-7	TRBV19	NA	TGTGCCAGTAGACGGACAGCCTCCTACGAGCAGTACTTC	CASRRTASYEQYF
NA	TRBJ2-3	TRBV18	NA	TGTGCCAGCTCACCACCGAATCTGCGGGCCCCAGATACGCAGTATTTT	CASSPPNLRAPDTQYF
few	TRBJ1-1	TRBV9	NA	TGTGCCAGCAGCGCCTCAGGGGCGTACACTGAAGCTTTCTTT	CASSASGAYTEAFF
NA	TRBJ1-6	TRBV30	NA	TGTGCCTGGAATCCCACGGTAACGGATTCACCCCTCCACTTT	CAWNPTVTDSPLHF
NA	TRBJ2-3	TRBV6-5	TRBD2	TGTGCCAGCATACTTGCGGGAGGGTTGGCAGATACGCAGTATTTT	CASILAGGLADTQYF
once	TRBJ1-1	TRBV3-1/TRBV3-2	NA	TGTGCCAGCAGCCAATCTACAGGGACCACTGAAGCTTTCTTT	CASSQSTGTTEAFF
NA	TRBJ2-2	TRBV29-1	TRBD2	TGCAGCGTTGTATGGGGGGGAGATAGGGAGCTGTTTTTT	CSVVWGGDRELFF
NA	TRBJ2-1	TRBV2	TRBD2	TGTGCCAGCAGTGAGGGTCTTGGGAGGGATGAGCAGTTCTTC	CASSEGLGRDEQFF
NA	TRBJ2-7	TRBV20-1	NA	TGCAGTGCTATGCGGAGCTACGAGCAGTACTTC	CSAMRSYEQYF
NA	TRBJ1-5	TRBV18	NA	TGTGCCAGCTCACAACCCGGGGGTAATCAGCCCCAGCATTTT	CASSQPGGNQPQHF
NA	TRBJ2-3	TRBV7-3	NA	TGTGCCAGCAGCTCCGCCCGGACTTCAGATACGCAGTATTTT	CASSSARTSDTQYF
NA	TRBJ2-1	TRBV24-1	TRBD2	TGTGCCACCAGTGATTCATTCCCGGGACTAGCGGGGCCCTCCTACAATGAGCAGTTCTTC	CATSDSFPGLAGPSYNEQFF
NA	TRBJ1-1	TRBV10-3	NA	TGTGCCATCAGTGAGTCGAGAGGGTTGAACACTGAAGCTTTCTTT	CAISESRGLNTEAFF
NA	TRBJ2-5	TRBV5-1	NA	TGCGCCAGCAGCCCCGGGACAAAAGAGACCCAGTACTTC	CASSPGTKETQYF